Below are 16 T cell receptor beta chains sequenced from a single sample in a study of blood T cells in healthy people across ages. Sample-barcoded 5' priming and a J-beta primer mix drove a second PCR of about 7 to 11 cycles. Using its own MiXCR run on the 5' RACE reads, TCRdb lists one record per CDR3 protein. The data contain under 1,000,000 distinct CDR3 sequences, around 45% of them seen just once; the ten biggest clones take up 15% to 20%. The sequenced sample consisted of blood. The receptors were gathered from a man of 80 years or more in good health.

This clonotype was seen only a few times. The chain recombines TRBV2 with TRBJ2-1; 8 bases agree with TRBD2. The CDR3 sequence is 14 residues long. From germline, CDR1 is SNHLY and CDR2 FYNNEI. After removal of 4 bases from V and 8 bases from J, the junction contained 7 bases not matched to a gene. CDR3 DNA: TGTGCCAGCAGTGGACAGGTCGGGAGGGATGAGCAGTTCTTC. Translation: CASSGQVGRDEQFF.

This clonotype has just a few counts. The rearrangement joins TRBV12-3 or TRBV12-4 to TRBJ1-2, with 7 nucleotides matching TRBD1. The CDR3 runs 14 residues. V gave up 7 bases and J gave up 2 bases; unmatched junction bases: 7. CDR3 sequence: CASTRDRVNYGYTF. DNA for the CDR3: TGTGCCAGCACCCGCGACAGGGTGAACTATGGCTACACCTTC.

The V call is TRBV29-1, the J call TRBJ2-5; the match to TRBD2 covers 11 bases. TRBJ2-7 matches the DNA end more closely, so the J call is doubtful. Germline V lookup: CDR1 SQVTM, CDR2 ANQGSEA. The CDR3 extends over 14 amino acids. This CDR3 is CSGYSGRAEGEQYF. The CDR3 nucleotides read TGCAGCGGATATAGCGGGAGGGCCGAGGGCGAGCAGTACTTC.

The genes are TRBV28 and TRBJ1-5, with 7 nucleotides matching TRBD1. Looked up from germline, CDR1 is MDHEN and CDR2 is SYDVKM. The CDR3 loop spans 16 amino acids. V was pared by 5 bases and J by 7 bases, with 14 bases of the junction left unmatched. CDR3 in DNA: TGTGCCAGCAGTACGCGGGAGGGGACAGCGAAGCAGCCCCAGCATTTT. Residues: CASSTREGTAKQPQHF.

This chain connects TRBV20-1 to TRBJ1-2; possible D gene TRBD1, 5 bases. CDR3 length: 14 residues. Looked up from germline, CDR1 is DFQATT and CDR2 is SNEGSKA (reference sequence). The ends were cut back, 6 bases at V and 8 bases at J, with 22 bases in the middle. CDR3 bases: TGCAGTGCCCGCGGAGCCGGGACTTTAGGGGGCTACACCTTC. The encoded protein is CSARGAGTLGGYTF.

The CDR3, as DNA: TGTGCCAGCAGTTTAGCACTAGCGGGGCCCTTGTACGAGCAGTACTTC. This codes for CASSLALAGPLYEQYF. V is TRBV27 and J is TRBJ2-7; 10 bases agree with TRBD2. Germline V gene data show CDR1 as MNHEY and CDR2 as SMNVEV (reference sequence). CDR3 length: 16 residues. The J segment lost 4 bases and the V segment lost 2 bases, leaving 8 bases of the junction unmatched.

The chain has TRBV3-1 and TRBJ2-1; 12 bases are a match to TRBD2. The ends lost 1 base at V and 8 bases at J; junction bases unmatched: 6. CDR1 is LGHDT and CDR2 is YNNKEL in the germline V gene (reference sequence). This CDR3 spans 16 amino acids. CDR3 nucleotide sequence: TGTGCCAGCAGCCAAGGAGGACTAGCGGGGTGGGATGAGCAGTTCTTC. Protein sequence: CASSQGGLAGWDEQFF.

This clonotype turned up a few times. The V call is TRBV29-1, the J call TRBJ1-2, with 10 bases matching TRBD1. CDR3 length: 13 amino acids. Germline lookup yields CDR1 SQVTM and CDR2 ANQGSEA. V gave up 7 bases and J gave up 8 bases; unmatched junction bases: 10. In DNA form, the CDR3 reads TGCAGCGCTAAGACAGGGGGCAGAAACGGCTACACCTTC. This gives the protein CSAKTGGRNGYTF.

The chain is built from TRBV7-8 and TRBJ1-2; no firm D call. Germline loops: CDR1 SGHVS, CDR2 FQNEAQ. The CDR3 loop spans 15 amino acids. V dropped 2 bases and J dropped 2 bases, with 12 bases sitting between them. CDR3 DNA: TGTGCCAGCAGCTTAATAACAGACCCAAACTATGGCTACACCTTC. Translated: CASSLITDPNYGYTF. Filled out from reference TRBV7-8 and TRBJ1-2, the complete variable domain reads GAGVSQSPRYKVAKRGQDVALRCDPISGHVSLFWYQQALGQGPEFLTYFQNEAQLDKSGLPSDRFFAERPEGSVSTLKIQRTQQEDSAVYLCASSLITDPNYGYTFGSGTRLTVV.

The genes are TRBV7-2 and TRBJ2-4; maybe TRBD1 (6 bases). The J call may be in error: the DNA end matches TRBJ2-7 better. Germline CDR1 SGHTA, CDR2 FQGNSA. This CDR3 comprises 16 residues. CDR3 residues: CASSPRVGWTAYEQYF. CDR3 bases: TGTGCCAGCAGCCCACGGGTCGGGTGGACAGCTTACGAGCAGTACTTC.

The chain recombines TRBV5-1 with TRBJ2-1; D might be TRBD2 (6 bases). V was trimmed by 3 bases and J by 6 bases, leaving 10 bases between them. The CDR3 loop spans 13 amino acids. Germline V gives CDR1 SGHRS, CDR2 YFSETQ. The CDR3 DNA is TGCGCCAGCAGCTGGGGGACTTTCAATGAGCAGTTCTTC. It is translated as CASSWGTFNEQFF.

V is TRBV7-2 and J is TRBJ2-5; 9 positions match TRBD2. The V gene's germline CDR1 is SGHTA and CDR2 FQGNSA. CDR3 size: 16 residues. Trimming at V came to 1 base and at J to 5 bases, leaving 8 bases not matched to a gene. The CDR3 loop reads CASSLEVAGERETQYF. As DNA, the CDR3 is TGTGCCAGCAGCTTAGAGGTAGCGGGAGAACGGGAGACCCAGTACTTC.

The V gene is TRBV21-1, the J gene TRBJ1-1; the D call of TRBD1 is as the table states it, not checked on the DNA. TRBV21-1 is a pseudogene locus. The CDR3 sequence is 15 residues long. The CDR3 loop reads CASSKGRGMNTEAFF. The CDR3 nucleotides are TGTGCCAGCAGCAAAGGTCGCGGGATGAACACTGAAGCTTTCTTT.

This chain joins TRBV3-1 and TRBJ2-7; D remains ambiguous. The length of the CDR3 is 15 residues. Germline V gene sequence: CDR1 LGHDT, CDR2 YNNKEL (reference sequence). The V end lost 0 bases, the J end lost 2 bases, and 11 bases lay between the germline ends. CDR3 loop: CASSQDLVRAYEQYF. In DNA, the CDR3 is TGTGCCAGCAGCCAAGATCTAGTCCGAGCCTACGAGCAGTACTTC.

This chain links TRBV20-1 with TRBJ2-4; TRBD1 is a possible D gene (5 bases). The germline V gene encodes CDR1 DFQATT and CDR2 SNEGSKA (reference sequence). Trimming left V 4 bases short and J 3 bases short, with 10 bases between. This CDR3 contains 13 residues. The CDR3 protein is CSATQGNKNIQYF. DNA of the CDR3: TGCAGTGCTACCCAGGGAAACAAAAACATTCAGTACTTC.

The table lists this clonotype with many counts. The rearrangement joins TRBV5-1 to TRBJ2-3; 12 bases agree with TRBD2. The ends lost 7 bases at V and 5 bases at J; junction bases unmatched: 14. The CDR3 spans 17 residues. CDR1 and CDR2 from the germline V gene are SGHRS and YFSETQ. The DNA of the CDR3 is TGCGCCAGCCGGGATGTCCTAGCGGGAGGGTCCGAAGATACGCAGTATTTT. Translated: CASRDVLAGGSEDTQYF.